The sequence of this TCR beta chain was determined in a study of beta chain features in type 1 diabetes. Germline V gene lookup returns CDR1 MNHEY and CDR2 SMNVEV (reference sequence). The ends were cut back, 3 bases at V and 5 bases at J, with 16 bases in the middle. The CDR3 is 15 residues long. Sequencing targeted expressed TCRB transcripts, as all isolated RNA had been reverse transcribed. Sequencing was performed with immunoSEQ multiplex PCR; in TCRdb, only in-frame clones are kept and a portion is missing. The sample lists some 140,000 clones; around 8.7% were seen once. Sequencing was carried out using central memory CD4+ T cells from blood. This TCR was sampled from a man aged 18 to 29 in good health. This chain uses TRBV27 with TRBJ1-2; no clear D gene. CDR3 sequence reads: CASSFGGIHPYGYTF. CDR3 nucleotides: TGTGCCAGCAGTTTTGGTGGCATTCACCCTTATGGCTACACCTTC.